These T cell receptor beta chains were read from a single sample in a study of blood T cell repertoires in COVID-19. Clones were sequenced by immunoSEQ multiplex PCR, and TCRdb holds only the in-frame ones, with some missing. Counted here are 90,000 to 130,000 clones, approximately 70% occurring once; the ten biggest clones make up 6% to 8%. Sequencing input: peripheral blood. These receptors all stem from a woman aged 55-69 years with acute or convalescent COVID-19. The CDR3 runs from the conserved cysteine through the conserved F or W. A D gene is named only where the DNA matches it firmly. Clone size, where shown, is once, few, many, or a class for clones that have expanded.

D: -; V: TRBV18; size: few; J: TRBJ1-1; DNA: TGTGCCAGCTCACCGGTAGCCCTGAACACTGAAGCTTTCTTT; CDR3: CASSPVALNTEAFF
D: TRBD2; V: TRBV6-5; size: -; J: TRBJ2-1; DNA: TGTGCCAGCAGCTTCAAGGGACTACCCACGGATGAGCAGTTCTTC; CDR3: CASSFKGLPTDEQFF
D: -; V: TRBV10-3; size: -; J: TRBJ2-1; DNA: TGTGCCATCACGGGGGACAGATACAATGAGCAGTTCTTC; CDR3: CAITGDRYNEQFF
D: TRBD2; V: TRBV9; size: -; J: TRBJ2-2; DNA: TGTGCCAGCAGCCCTCACGGAGCTAGCGGGGCCACCGGGGAGCTGTTTTTT; CDR3: CASSPHGASGATGELFF
D: TRBD1; V: TRBV9; size: -; J: TRBJ1-1; DNA: TGTGCCAGCAGCGTCGGACAGGGATGGCTAGTGAACACTGAAGCTTTCTTT; CDR3: CASSVGQGWLVNTEAFF
D: -; V: TRBV27; size: -; J: TRBJ1-2; DNA: TGTGCCAGCAGTTCAACTCCGACAGTAGCTAACTATGGCTACACCTTC; CDR3: CASSSTPTVANYGYTF
D: -; V: TRBV12-3/TRBV12-4; size: many; J: TRBJ1-2; DNA: TGTGCCAGCAGTTTACAGGCTAACTATGGCTACACCTTC; CDR3: CASSLQANYGYTF
D: TRBD1; V: TRBV7-2; size: few; J: TRBJ1-2; DNA: TGTGCCAGCAGCTTAGGGCAGGGGGAAGGTGGCTACACCTTC; CDR3: CASSLGQGEGGYTF
D: TRBD1; V: TRBV6-5; size: few; J: TRBJ2-6; DNA: TGTGCCAGCAGCCGACAGGGGATTGGGGCCAACGTCCTGACTTTC; CDR3: CASSRQGIGANVLTF
D: -; V: TRBV27; size: -; J: TRBJ2-7; DNA: TGTGCCAGCAGTTTGTCCGGGGTCCCCTACGAGCAGTACTTC; CDR3: CASSLSGVPYEQYF
D: TRBD1; V: TRBV3-1/TRBV3-2; size: few; J: TRBJ1-1; DNA: TGTGCCAGCAGCCAAGCCTCGGGACAGGGGAACACTGAAGCTTTCTTT; CDR3: CASSQASGQGNTEAFF
D: -; V: TRBV18; size: -; J: TRBJ2-6; DNA: TGTGCCAGCTCCGGACAGTACTCTGGGGCCAACGTCCTGACTTTC; CDR3: CASSGQYSGANVLTF
D: -; V: TRBV7-2; size: -; J: TRBJ1-2; DNA: TGTGCCAGCAGCTTAAAGGCAGGGGAGAACTATGGCTACACCTTC; CDR3: CASSLKAGENYGYTF
D: -; V: TRBV5-1; size: -; J: TRBJ1-6; DNA: TGCGCCAGCAGCTTGAATGAGCAGGGGTCCTCTTCGGGTTCACCCCTCCACTTT; CDR3: CASSLNEQGSSSGSPLHF
D: -; V: TRBV9; size: -; J: TRBJ2-3; DNA: TGTGCCAGCAGCGTCCAGCCGAATAGCGCAGATACGCAGTATTTT; CDR3: CASSVQPNSADTQYF
D: TRBD2; V: TRBV10-3; size: few; J: TRBJ2-5; DNA: TGTGCCATCAGACCAGCGGGGGTGAAGACCCAGTACTTC; CDR3: CAIRPAGVKTQYF
D: -; V: TRBV18; size: -; J: TRBJ1-4; DNA: TGTGCCAGCTCACCATACAGAACAACTAATGAAAAACTGTTTTTT; CDR3: CASSPYRTTNEKLFF
D: TRBD1; V: TRBV28; size: -; J: TRBJ1-2; DNA: TGTGCCAGCAGCCCAATGGGACAGGGGCGGGATGGCTACACCTTC; CDR3: CASSPMGQGRDGYTF
D: -; V: TRBV6-2/TRBV6-3; size: -; J: TRBJ1-1; DNA: TGTGCCAGCAGTTTATATACGGGGAACACTGAAGCTTTCTTT; CDR3: CASSLYTGNTEAFF
D: -; V: TRBV7-2; size: -; J: TRBJ1-5; DNA: TGTGCCAGCAGCTTCTCCCGGTATCAGCCCCAGCATTTT; CDR3: CASSFSRYQPQHF
D: -; V: TRBV12-5; size: -; J: TRBJ1-5; DNA: TGTGCTAGTGGCTTAGATCGGCCCCAGCATTTT; CDR3: CASGLDRPQHF
D: TRBD1; V: TRBV5-6; size: -; J: TRBJ2-7; DNA: TGTGCCAGCAGCTTCCAGGGGGTGGGCGAGCAGTACTTC; CDR3: CASSFQGVGEQYF
D: TRBD2; V: TRBV11-3; size: -; J: TRBJ2-1; DNA: TGTGCCAGCAGCTTGGGGGGGGTTCTCTACAATGAGCAGTTCTTC; CDR3: CASSLGGVLYNEQFF
D: -; V: TRBV4-1; size: -; J: TRBJ1-5; DNA: TGCGCCAGCAGCCAAGAGGCCCATAGCAATCAGCCCCAGCATTTT; CDR3: CASSQEAHSNQPQHF